This section outlines one T cell receptor (beta chain) sequence together with its context. Its antigen is unknown. Some clones are missing from TCRdb's copy, which holds only in-frame ones; the method was immunoSEQ multiplex PCR. The sample contains 290,000 or so clones, 70% to 90% of which appear only once. Treatment in this sample: some 19 received Ad26.COV2.S at low or high dose, single or two shots; about 5 received placebo; per-sample allocation not given. Sampling was done on day 63 after the first vaccine or placebo injection. The sample belongs to a study of Ad26.COV2.S vaccination and SARS-CoV-2 variants. CDR3 size: 15 residues. The germline V gene has CDR1 SGHRS and CDR2 YFSETQ. Trimming cost V 7 bases and J 5 bases; bases outside gene matches: 7. Study conclusions and caveats: Total responses of T cells may have been underestimated by the analyses of TCR breadth and depth. Measurement of non-spike TCR breadth gave similar results in vaccine and placebo recipients. Vaccine recipients showed a spike-specific TCR breadth that was higher than in placebo recipients.

This receptor was taken from a person aged 18-60 years who received the Ad26.COV2.S COVID-19 vaccine or a placebo. The chain recombines TRBV5-1 with TRBJ2-5; 14 nucleotides align to TRBD2. Material: peripheral blood, obtained in a trial of Ad26.COV2.S vaccine versus placebo. The CDR3 is CASVLGTSGSETQYF. The CDR3 region has the DNA TGCGCCAGCGTACTTGGGACTAGCGGGAGTGAGACCCAGTACTTC.